These 9 T cell receptor beta chains came from one sample sequenced in a study of cytomegalovirus exposure and HLA in healthy donors (dated 2017 in TCRdb). The method behind the library was the immunoSEQ multiplex PCR assay. A mixture of 60 forward primers for TCR Vbeta segments and 13 reverse primers for TCR Jbeta segments was used in the multiplex PCR. The immuneACCESS repertoire file appears here via TCRdb, limited to in-frame rearrangements. These files lack a portion of the clones; in checked studies, under half of the deficit traces to unresolved V genes, and the cause of the others is not known. The sample records about 200,000 clones, about 80% of which are singletons. About 2.8% of the sample is in the top ten clones. Material for sequencing was PBMCs. These receptors came from a woman aged 25 to 39 in good health and CMV-seronegative.

J is TRBJ1-2 and V is TRBV4-1; maybe TRBD1 (6 bases). Trimming pared 0 bases from V and 7 bases from J, leaving 12 bases between. CDR1 and CDR2 from the germline V gene are MGHRA and YSYEKL. The CDR3 has 14 residues. The CDR3 nucleotides are TGCGCCAGCAGCCAAGAGGGGGGGGGCCGTGGCTACACCTTC. This codes for CASSQEGGGRGYTF.

The chain's CDR3 is CASSLPRGSYEQYF. CDR3 sequence (DNA): TGTGCCAGCAGTTTACCCAGGGGTTCCTACGAGCAGTACTTC. The J gene is TRBJ2-7, the V gene TRBV28; D perhaps matches TRBD1 (6 bases). The CDR3 totals 14 residues. CDR1 is MDHEN, CDR2 SYDVKM, per germline. V was pared by 2 bases and J by 1 base, with 9 bases between.

This sequence joins TRBV7-2 and TRBJ2-6; D is unclear. The CDR3 is made up of 14 amino acids. Trimming shortened V by 3 bases and J by 0 bases, and 3 bases separated the two germline ends. Germline loops: CDR1 SGHTA, CDR2 FQGNSA. The CDR3 DNA sequence: TGTGCCAGCAGCTTCCGCTCTGGGGCCAACGTCCTGACTTTC. Translation gives CASSFRSGANVLTF. Filled out from reference TRBV7-2 and TRBJ2-6, the complete variable domain reads GAGVSQSPSNKVTEKGKDVELRCDPISGHTALYWYRQSLGQGLEFLIYFQGNSAPDKSGLPSDRFSAERTGGSVSTLTIQRTQQEDSAVYLCASSFRSGANVLTFGAGSRLTVL.

The chain carries TRBV27 and TRBJ2-7, with TRBD1 as a possible D gene (6 bases). Looked up from germline, CDR1 is MNHEY and CDR2 is SMNVEV (reference sequence). CDR3 length: 13 amino acids. The V and J ends lost 6 bases and 1 base respectively, with 10 bases between them. In DNA, the CDR3 is TGTGCCAGCAGACGGACAGTATCCTACGAGCAGTACTTC. The encoded protein is CASRRTVSYEQYF.

The gene calls are TRBV4-1 and TRBJ1-2; perhaps TRBD1 as D (5 bases). Germline V gives CDR1 MGHRA, CDR2 YSYEKL. V shed 0 bases and J shed 3 bases, with 17 bases lying between them. The CDR3 consists of 17 residues. The CDR3 loop is CASSQDRWQGTDYGYTF. CDR3 DNA: TGCGCCAGCAGCCAAGATAGGTGGCAGGGCACGGACTATGGCTACACCTTC.

This chain joins TRBV15 and TRBJ1-2, with 7 nucleotides matching TRBD1. V lost 3 bases to trimming and J lost 3 bases; unmatched junction nucleotides: 7. Germline loops: CDR1 LNHNV, CDR2 YYDKDF (reference sequence). The CDR3 has 15 amino acids. The CDR3 protein is CATSSDREIDYGYTF. The DNA of the CDR3 is TGTGCCACCAGCAGCGACAGGGAAATAGACTATGGCTACACCTTC. Combining the CDR3 with reference TRBV15 and TRBJ1-2 gives the whole variable domain DAMVIQNPRYQVTQFGKPVTLSCSQTLNHNVMYWYQQKSSQAPKLLFHYYDKDFNNEADTPDNFQSRRPNTSFCFLDIRSPGLGDTAMYLCATSSDREIDYGYTFGSGTRLTVV.

The V and J genes are TRBV18 and TRBJ1-1; D uncertain. The germline V gene has CDR1 KGHSH and CDR2 LQKENI. V dropped 6 bases and J dropped 0 bases, with 8 bases sitting between them. There are 13 residues in the CDR3. The CDR3 protein is CASSLSLNTEAFF. CDR3 in DNA: TGTGCCAGCTCCTTGTCCCTGAACACTGAAGCTTTCTTT.

The V call is TRBV29-1, the J call TRBJ2-5; 12 nucleotides match TRBD2. Judging by the DNA end, TRBJ2-7 fits better; the J call may be wrong. CDR1 is SQVTM and CDR2 is ANQGSEA in the germline V gene. The CDR3 totals 15 residues. CDR3 in amino acids: CSVFGLAGPSYEQYF. CDR3 DNA sequence: TGCAGCGTTTTTGGACTAGCGGGACCCTCCTACGAGCAGTACTTC.

J is TRBJ1-1 and V is TRBV6-5, with no clear D. V dropped 7 bases and J dropped 10 bases, with 10 bases sitting between them. This CDR3 contains 10 residues. Germline-derived CDR1 and CDR2 are MNHEY and SVGAGI. The DNA of the CDR3 is TGTGCCAGCAACCAGGCCGGAGCTTTCTTT. It specifies CASNQAGAFF.